This note documents a single T cell receptor (beta chain) sequence. The CDR3 is 13 residues long. The V gene's germline CDR1 is MDHEN and CDR2 SYDVKM. V lost 2 bases and J lost 3, with 6 bases in between. The sample belongs to a study of blood T cell repertoires in COVID-19. Original processing notes: The assay estimated nucleated cells by amplifying reference gene primers. TCRdb's table, derived via immunoSEQ multiplex PCR, lists solely in-frame clones and lacks some. V, J and clone size derive from that table, while D and trimming were established from the DNA sequence. The data show about 110,000 clones, with under 80% seen just once and around a fifth held by the top ten.

The material sequenced was peripheral blood. V usage is TRBV28 and J usage is TRBJ2-3; TRBD1 is a possible D gene (6 bases). This clonotype was sampled from a man between 70 and 80 years old with active or convalescent COVID-19. CDR3 sequence: CASSLGQTDTQYF. The CDR3 nucleotides are TGTGCCAGCAGTTTAGGACAGACAGATACGCAGTATTTT.